The 18 T cell receptor beta chains listed next were all sequenced from one sample in a study of blood T cell repertoires in COVID-19. Libraries were prepared by immunoSEQ multiplex PCR; TCRdb keeps only in-frame clonotypes and omits some of them. The sample records some 52,000 clones, around 84% being singletons. The sequenced sample was peripheral blood. These receptors were collected from a human donor in a cohort sampled during active COVID-19.

The chain recombines TRBV5-6 with TRBJ2-7; D unclear. V lost 1 base and J lost 2, with 13 bases in between. CDR1 and CDR2 from the germline V gene are SGHDT and YYEEEE. This CDR3 comprises 15 residues. Written as DNA, the CDR3 is TGTGCCAGCAGCTTGATGCAGCCGGGTGCCTACGAGCAGTACTTC. It encodes CASSLMQPGAYEQYF.

V and J are TRBV15 and TRBJ2-7; TRBD2 matches 9 bases. Trimming at V came to 2 bases and at J to 3 bases, leaving 2 bases not matched to a gene. The germline V gene has CDR1 LNHNV and CDR2 YYDKDF (reference sequence). There are 14 residues in the CDR3. DNA for the CDR3: TGTGCCACCAGCAGACTAGCGGGGAACTACGAGCAGTACTTC. As protein: CATSRLAGNYEQYF.

The chain couples TRBV11-2 to TRBJ1-1, with 9 bases aligning to TRBD1. Per the germline V gene, CDR1 is SGHAT and CDR2 is FQNNGV. CDR3 length equals 16 residues. J was trimmed by 2 bases and V by 4 bases; bases with no gene match: 8. Here the CDR3 DNA reads TGTGCCAGCAGCTCCTTGGACAGGGGCCCCAACACTGAAGCTTTCTTT. This gives the protein CASSSLDRGPNTEAFF.

The V gene is TRBV27, the J gene TRBJ1-2; D is undetermined. This CDR3 has 16 amino acids. With 5 bases removed from V and 4 bases from J, the gap between germline ends came to 20 bases. Germline CDR1 is MNHEY and CDR2 is SMNVEV (reference sequence). The CDR3 DNA is TGTGCCAGCAGTCCGGTGACAACATCCCTAACCTATGGCTACACCTTC. Protein sequence: CASSPVTTSLTYGYTF.

This clone has more than one count but fewer than ten. The genes are TRBV5-1 and TRBJ2-7; a possible D gene is TRBD2 (7 bases). Trimming left V 6 bases short and J 7 bases short, with 20 bases between. This CDR3 is built from 14 residues. Germline V CDR1 and CDR2: SGHRS, YFSETQ. CDR3 region: CASTPVGGAREQYF. In DNA form, the CDR3 reads TGCGCCAGCACCCCGGTAGGGGGGGCGAGGGAGCAGTACTTC.

The CDR3 spells CASSESSGGLLETQYF. The CDR3 DNA sequence: TGTGCCAGCAGTGAGTCTAGCGGGGGCCTCCTTGAGACCCAGTACTTC. The chain joins TRBV2 to TRBJ2-5; TRBD2 matches at 10 bases. CDR1 and CDR2 (germline): SNHLY, FYNNEI. The ends lost 3 bases at V and 5 bases at J; junction bases unmatched: 9. This CDR3 is built from 16 residues.

The rearrangement links TRBV4-1 to TRBJ1-1; a possible D gene is TRBD1 (6 bases). The CDR3 covers 15 residues. Trimming shortened V by 0 bases and J by 4 bases, and 12 bases separated the two germline ends. Germline assignment: CDR1 MGHRA and CDR2 YSYEKL. Here the CDR3 DNA reads TGCGCCAGCAGCCAAGACCCTGGGGGGGCCACTGAAGCTTTCTTT. Its protein product is CASSQDPGGATEAFF.

J is TRBJ2-7 and V is TRBV4-2; D might be TRBD1 (7 bases). The CDR3 loop spans 18 amino acids. In germline, CDR1 is LGHNA, CDR2 YNFKEQ. Trimming left V 2 bases short and J 3 bases short, with 23 bases between. The CDR3 DNA follows: TGTGCCAGCAGCCAACGTACCGAACAGGGGAGGCGGGTCTACGAGCAGTACTTC. As protein: CASSQRTEQGRRVYEQYF.

The chain carries TRBV28 and TRBJ2-7; D is uncertain. The germline CDR1 and CDR2 sequences are MDHEN and SYDVKM. CDR3 length equals 12 residues. V was shortened by 7 bases and J by 0 bases, with 7 bases between the two germline ends. Here the CDR3 reads CASTASSYEQYF. The CDR3 region has the DNA TGTGCCAGCACCGCTAGCTCCTACGAGCAGTACTTC.

This chain joins TRBV5-1 and TRBJ2-5, with D perhaps TRBD1 (5 bases). This CDR3 has 13 residues. The germline V and J ends were trimmed by 2 bases and 2 bases, with 7 bases remaining between them. From germline, CDR1 is SGHRS and CDR2 YFSETQ. The CDR3 here is CASSLQVQETQYF. The CDR3 DNA is TGCGCCAGCAGCTTACAGGTTCAAGAGACCCAGTACTTC. The full variable domain, its missing parts supplied by reference TRBV5-1 and TRBJ2-5, is KAGVTQTPRYLIKTRGQQVTLSCSPISGHRSVSWYQQTPGQGLQFLFEYFSETQRNKGNFPGRFSGRQFSNSRSEMNVSTLELGDSALYLCASSLQVQETQYFGPGTRLLVL.

The chain couples TRBV5-1 to TRBJ2-3, with D perhaps TRBD1 (6 bases). Deletions cut 4 bases from V and 4 bases from J, with 16 bases between. This CDR3 region has 15 residues. Looked up from germline, CDR1 is SGHRS and CDR2 is YFSETQ. The CDR3 loop is CASSEPTGVPDTQYF. CDR3 nucleotides: TGCGCCAGCAGCGAACCGACAGGAGTCCCAGATACGCAGTATTTT.

This chain uses TRBV3-1 (or the pseudogene TRBV3-2) with TRBJ2-1, with D possibly TRBD1 on 6 matching bases. Trimming removed 1 base from V and 1 base from J, with 14 bases in between. This CDR3 has 17 amino acids. Germline loops: CDR1 LGHDT, CDR2 YNNKEL (reference sequence). The DNA of the CDR3 is TGTGCCAGCAGCCAAGGGCAGGGGTCAGGATCCTACAATGAGCAGTTCTTC. It is translated as CASSQGQGSGSYNEQFF.

The chain carries TRBV11-2 and TRBJ1-2, with a possible D match to TRBD1 (6 bases). CDR1 SGHAT and CDR2 FQNNGV come from the germline V gene. CDR3 length equals 15 residues. V was clipped by 0 bases and J by 4 bases, with 12 bases between them. The CDR3 spells CASSLEVVRGYGYTF. The CDR3 coding sequence is TGTGCCAGCAGCTTAGAGGTAGTCAGGGGCTATGGCTACACCTTC.

The genes are TRBV5-8 and TRBJ2-1, with a possible D match to TRBD1 (5 bases). CDR1 and CDR2 from the germline V gene are SGHTS and YDEGEE. The CDR3 has 15 amino acids. The V end lost 0 bases, the J end lost 3 bases, and 10 bases lay between the germline ends. CDR3 in amino acids: CASSLEGVVYNEQFF. Written as DNA, the CDR3 is TGTGCCAGCAGCTTGGAAGGGGTTGTCTACAATGAGCAGTTCTTC.

This sequence joins TRBV13 and TRBJ1-2, with D possibly TRBD1 on 5 matching bases. V lost 1 base, J lost 11 bases, and 11 bases lay in between. Germline V gene lookup returns CDR1 PRHDT and CDR2 FYEKMQ (reference sequence). The CDR3 is 12 amino acids. CDR3 loop: CASSLVMGTYTF. CDR3 bases: TGTGCCAGCAGCTTAGTGATGGGGACTTACACCTTC.

This clone appeared a few times. The rearrangement joins TRBV5-1 to TRBJ2-1, with TRBD1 identical over 7 bases. Trimming at V came to 4 bases and at J to 2 bases, leaving 6 bases not matched to a gene. The CDR3 spans 15 residues. Germline CDR1 is SGHRS and CDR2 is YFSETQ. CDR3 nucleotides: TGCGCCAGCAGCGAACAGGGGTACGCCTACAATGAGCAGTTCTTC. It encodes CASSEQGYAYNEQFF.

The J gene is TRBJ1-2, the V gene TRBV3-1 (or the pseudogene TRBV3-2); 7 positions agree with TRBD1. J was trimmed by 5 bases and V by 8 bases; bases with no gene match: 5. CDR3 length: 12 residues. The germline gives CDR1 LGHDT, CDR2 YNNKEL (reference sequence). The CDR3 loop is CASRQGIYGYTF. CDR3 DNA: TGTGCCAGCCGACAGGGAATATATGGCTACACCTTC.

The chain couples TRBV6-5 to TRBJ2-7, with 8 bases aligning to TRBD2. From germline, CDR1 is MNHEY and CDR2 SVGAGI. This CDR3 has 14 residues. Losses at the gene ends were 7 bases for V and 3 bases for J; bases not matched to a gene: 8. CDR3 DNA sequence: TGTGCCAGCATCCGGAGCGGGAGTGTCTACGAGCAGTACTTC. It codes for CASIRSGSVYEQYF.